Reported below is one T cell receptor (beta chain). Its antigen is still unknown. The data originate from a study of CXCR3-negative and CXCR3-positive naive CD8 T cells. The authors prepared UMI-labeled TRB cDNA libraries by 5' RACE. No DNA is given; TCRdb re-called the 5' RACE reads and lists each CDR3 protein once. This listing includes over 50,000 distinct CDR3 sequences. The CDR3 consists of 11 residues. In germline, CDR1 is WSHSY, CDR2 SAAADI. Overall study findings and caveats: Sequencing showed both naive subsets with comparably high diversity, and memory CD8+ cells much lower. Hydrophobicity of TRB CDR3s was greater in CXCR3-positive naive cells than in CXCR3-negative naive cells.

The sequence was obtained from a human donor in good health. Some clones in this sample may be carry-over from other donors' samples. The chain uses TRBV10-2 and TRBJ2-3. Material: naive CXCR3+ CD8+ T cells from blood. Subset noted: CD45RO-CCR7+CD27+CD95- naive CD8+ T cells expressing CXCR3 (TNR3+). CDR3 sequence reads: CASDGDDTQYF.